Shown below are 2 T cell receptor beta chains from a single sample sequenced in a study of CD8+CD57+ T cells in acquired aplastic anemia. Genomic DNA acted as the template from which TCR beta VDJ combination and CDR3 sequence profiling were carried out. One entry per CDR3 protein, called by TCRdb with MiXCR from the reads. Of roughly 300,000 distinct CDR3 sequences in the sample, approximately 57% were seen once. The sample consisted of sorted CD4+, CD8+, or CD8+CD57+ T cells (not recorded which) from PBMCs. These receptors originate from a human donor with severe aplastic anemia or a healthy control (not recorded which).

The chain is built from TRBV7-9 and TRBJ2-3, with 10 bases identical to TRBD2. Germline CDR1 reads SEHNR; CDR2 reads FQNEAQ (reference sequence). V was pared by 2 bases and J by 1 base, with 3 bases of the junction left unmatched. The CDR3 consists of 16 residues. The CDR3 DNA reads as TGTGCCAGCAGCTTAATGCTAGCGGGGGGCACAGATACGCAGTATTTT. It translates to CASSLMLAGGTDTQYF.

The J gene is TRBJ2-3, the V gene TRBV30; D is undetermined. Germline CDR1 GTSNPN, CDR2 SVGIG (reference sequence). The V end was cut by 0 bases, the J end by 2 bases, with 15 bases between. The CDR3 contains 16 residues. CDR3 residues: CAWSVSHGNSTDTQYF. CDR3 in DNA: TGTGCCTGGAGTGTTTCGCATGGAAATTCCACAGATACGCAGTATTTT. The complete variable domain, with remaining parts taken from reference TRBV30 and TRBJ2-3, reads SQTIHQWPATLVQPVGSPLSLECTVEGTSNPNLYWYRQAAGRGLQLLFYSVGIGQISSEVPQNLSASRPQDRQFILSSKKLLLSDSGFYLCAWSVSHGNSTDTQYFGPGTRLTVL.